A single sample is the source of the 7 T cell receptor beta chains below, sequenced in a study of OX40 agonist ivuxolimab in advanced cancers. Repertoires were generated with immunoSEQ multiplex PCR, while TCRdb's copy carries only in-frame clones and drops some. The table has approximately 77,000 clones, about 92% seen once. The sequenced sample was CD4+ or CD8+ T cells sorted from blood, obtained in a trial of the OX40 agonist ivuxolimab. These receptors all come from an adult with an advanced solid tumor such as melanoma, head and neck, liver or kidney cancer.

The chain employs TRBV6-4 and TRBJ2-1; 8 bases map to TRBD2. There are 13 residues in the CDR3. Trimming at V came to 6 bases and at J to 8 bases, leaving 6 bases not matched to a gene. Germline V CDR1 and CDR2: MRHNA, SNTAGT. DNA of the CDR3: TGTGCCAGCAGCCATGGACTAGCCCATGAGCAGTTCTTC. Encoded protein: CASSHGLAHEQFF.

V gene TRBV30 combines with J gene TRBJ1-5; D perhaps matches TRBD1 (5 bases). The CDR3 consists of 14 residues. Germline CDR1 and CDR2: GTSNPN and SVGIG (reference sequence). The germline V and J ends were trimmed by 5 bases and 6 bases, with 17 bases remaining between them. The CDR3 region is CAWAFGPGGQPQHF. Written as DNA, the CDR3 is TGTGCCTGGGCCTTTGGACCCGGGGGTCAGCCCCAGCATTTT.

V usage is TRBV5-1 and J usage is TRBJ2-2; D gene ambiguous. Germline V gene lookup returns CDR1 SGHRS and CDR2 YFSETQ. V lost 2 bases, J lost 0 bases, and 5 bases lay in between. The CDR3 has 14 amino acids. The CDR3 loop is CASSFQTNTGELFF. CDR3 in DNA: TGCGCCAGCAGCTTCCAGACGAACACCGGGGAGCTGTTTTTT.

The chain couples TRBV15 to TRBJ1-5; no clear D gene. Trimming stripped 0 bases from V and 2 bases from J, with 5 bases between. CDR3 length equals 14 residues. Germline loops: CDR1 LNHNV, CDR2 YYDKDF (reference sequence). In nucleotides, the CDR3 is TGTGCCACCAGCAGAGACGGTGGCAATCAGCCCCAGCATTTT. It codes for CATSRDGGNQPQHF.

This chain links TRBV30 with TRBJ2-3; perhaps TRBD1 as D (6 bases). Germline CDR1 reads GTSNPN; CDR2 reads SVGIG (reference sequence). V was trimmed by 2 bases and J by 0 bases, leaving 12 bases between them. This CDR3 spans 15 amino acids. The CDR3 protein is CAWSPGTPSTDTQYF. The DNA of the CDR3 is TGTGCCTGGAGTCCCGGGACACCAAGCACAGATACGCAGTATTTT.

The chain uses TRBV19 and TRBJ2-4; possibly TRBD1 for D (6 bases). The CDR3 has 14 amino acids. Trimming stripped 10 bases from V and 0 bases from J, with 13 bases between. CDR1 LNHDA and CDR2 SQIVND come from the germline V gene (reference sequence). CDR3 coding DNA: TGTGCCACGACAGGATTAATAGCCAAAAACATTCAGTACTTC. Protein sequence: CATTGLIAKNIQYF. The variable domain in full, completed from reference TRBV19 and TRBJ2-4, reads DGGITQSPKYLFRKEGQNVTLSCEQNLNHDAMYWYRQDPGQGLRLIYYSQIVNDFQKGDIAEGYSVSREKKESFPLTVTSAQKNPTAFYLCATTGLIAKNIQYFGAGTRLSVL.

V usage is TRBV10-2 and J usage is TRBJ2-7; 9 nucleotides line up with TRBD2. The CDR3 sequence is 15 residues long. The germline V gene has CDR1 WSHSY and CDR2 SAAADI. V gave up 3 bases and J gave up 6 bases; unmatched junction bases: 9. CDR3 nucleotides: TGCGCCAGCAGTGAACTGGCTAGCGGGAAGCGCGAGCAGTACTTC. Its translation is CASSELASGKREQYF.